This entry is about one TCR beta chain. This sample was included in a study of CD8+ T cells in alopecia areata. The CDR3 consists of 17 residues. J gave up 6 bases and V 0 bases, and 7 bases lay outside the gene matches. Germline assignment: CDR1 SGHRS and CDR2 YFSETQ. Extraction and reverse transcription of RNA yielded cDNA as the sequencing template. Clones were sequenced by immunoSEQ multiplex PCR, and TCRdb holds only the in-frame ones, with some missing. The table has fewer than 250,000 clones, around three fifths seen once. The chain uses TRBV5-1 and TRBJ2-1; TRBD1 aligns across 12 bases. Material: CD4+ T cells sorted from blood, obtained at week 0. This receptor was taken from a human donor with alopecia areata. The CDR3 DNA reads as TGCGCCAGCAGCTTGGAGCCGGGACAGGGGGCGCGCAATGAGCAGTTCTTC. Its translation is CASSLEPGQGARNEQFF.